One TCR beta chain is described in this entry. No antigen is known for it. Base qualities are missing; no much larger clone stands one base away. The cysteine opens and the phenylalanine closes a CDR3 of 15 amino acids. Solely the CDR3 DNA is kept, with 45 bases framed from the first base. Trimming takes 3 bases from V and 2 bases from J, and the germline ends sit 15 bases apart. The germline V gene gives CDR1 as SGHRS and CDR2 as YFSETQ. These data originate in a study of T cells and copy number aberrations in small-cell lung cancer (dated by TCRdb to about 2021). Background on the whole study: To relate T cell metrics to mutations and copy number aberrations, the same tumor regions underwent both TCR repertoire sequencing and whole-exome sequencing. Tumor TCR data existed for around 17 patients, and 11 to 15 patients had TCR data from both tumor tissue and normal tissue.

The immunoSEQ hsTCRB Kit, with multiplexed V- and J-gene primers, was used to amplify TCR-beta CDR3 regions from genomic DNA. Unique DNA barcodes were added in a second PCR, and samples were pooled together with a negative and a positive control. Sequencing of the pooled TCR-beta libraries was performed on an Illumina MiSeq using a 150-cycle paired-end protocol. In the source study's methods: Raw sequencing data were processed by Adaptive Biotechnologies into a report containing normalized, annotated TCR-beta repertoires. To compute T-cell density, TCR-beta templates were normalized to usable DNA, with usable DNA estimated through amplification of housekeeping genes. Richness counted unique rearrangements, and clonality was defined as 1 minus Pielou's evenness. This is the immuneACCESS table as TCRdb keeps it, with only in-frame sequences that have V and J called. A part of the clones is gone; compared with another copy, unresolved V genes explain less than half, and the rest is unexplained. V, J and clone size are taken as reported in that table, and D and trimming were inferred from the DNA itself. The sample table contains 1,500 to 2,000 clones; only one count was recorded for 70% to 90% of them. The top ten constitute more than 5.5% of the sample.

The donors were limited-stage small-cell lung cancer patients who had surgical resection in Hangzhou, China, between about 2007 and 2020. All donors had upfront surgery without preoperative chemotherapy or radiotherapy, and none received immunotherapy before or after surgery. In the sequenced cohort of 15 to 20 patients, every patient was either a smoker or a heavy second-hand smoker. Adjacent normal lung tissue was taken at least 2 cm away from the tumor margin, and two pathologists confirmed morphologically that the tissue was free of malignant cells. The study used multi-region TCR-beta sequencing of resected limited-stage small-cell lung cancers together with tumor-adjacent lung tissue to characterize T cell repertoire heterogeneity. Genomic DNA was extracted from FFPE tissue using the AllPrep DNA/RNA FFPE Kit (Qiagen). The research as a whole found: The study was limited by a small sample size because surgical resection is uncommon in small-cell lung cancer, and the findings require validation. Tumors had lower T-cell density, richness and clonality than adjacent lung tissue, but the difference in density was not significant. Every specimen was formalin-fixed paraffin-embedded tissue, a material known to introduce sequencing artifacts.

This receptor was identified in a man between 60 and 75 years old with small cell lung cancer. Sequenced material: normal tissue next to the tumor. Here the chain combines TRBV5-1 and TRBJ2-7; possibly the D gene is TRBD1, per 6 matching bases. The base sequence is TGCGCCAGCAGCTCGATGCAGGGGTTGACCTACGAGCAGTACTTC. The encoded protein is CASSSMQGLTYEQYF.